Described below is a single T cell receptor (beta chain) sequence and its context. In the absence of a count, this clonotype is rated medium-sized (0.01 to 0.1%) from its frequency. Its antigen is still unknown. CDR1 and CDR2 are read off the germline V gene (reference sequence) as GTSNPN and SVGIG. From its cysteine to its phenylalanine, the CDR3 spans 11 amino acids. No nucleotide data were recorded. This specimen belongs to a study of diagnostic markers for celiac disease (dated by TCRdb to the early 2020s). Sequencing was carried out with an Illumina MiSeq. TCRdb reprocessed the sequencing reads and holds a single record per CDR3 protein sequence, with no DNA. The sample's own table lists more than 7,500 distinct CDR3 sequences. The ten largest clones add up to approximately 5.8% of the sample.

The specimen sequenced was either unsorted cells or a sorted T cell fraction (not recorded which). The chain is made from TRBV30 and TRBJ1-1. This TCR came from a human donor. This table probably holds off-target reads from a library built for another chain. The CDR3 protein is CACKQLAEAFF.